This record covers a single T cell receptor beta chain. This CDR3 region has 15 residues. The germline V gene has CDR1 SGHVS and CDR2 FNYEAQ. The trim removed 4 bases at V and 6 bases at J, leaving 10 bases unmatched. The data are from a study of blood T cell repertoires in COVID-19. As handled by the study authors: How many nucleated cells were present was estimated from reference gene primer amplification. Produced via immunoSEQ multiplex PCR; TCRdb's table is partial and in-frame only. V, J and clone size are taken as reported in that table, and D and trimming were inferred from the DNA itself. The repertoire holds more than 90,000 clones, with about 90% as singletons.

This sequence was found in a man aged 65 to 79 who had recovered from COVID-19. The rearrangement joins TRBV7-6 to TRBJ2-7, with TRBD1 identical over 9 bases. Input material: peripheral blood. The CDR3 protein is CASSSRQGDRSEQYF. The CDR3 DNA is TGTGCCAGCAGCTCCCGACAGGGGGACCGTTCCGAGCAGTACTTC.